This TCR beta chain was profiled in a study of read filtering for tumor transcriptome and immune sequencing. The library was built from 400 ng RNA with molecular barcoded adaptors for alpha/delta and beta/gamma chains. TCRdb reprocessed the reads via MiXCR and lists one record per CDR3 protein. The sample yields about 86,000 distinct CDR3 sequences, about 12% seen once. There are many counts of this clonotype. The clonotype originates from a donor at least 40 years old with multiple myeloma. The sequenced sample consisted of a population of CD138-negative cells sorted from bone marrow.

In nucleotides, the CDR3 is TGTGCCACGTACCCCGGGACAGGGAAAAATGAGCAGTTCTTC. It translates to CATYPGTGKNEQFF. This chain connects TRBV10-3 to TRBJ2-1, with TRBD1 matching over 9 bases. This CDR3 spans 14 amino acids. With 10 bases clipped from V and 7 bases from J, the junction kept 11 bases outside the gene matches. Looked up from germline, CDR1 is ENHRY and CDR2 is SYGVKD.